This entry is about one TCR beta chain. Antigen specificity is unknown. V shed 0 bases and J shed 4 bases, with 13 bases lying between them. The CDR3 is 16 amino acids. CDR1 and CDR2 (germline): SGDLS, YYNGEE. The entry originates in a study of blood T cells in healthy people across ages. Findings of the study overall: It was held that the diversity estimates obtained from one million T cells were underestimates. Significant beta diversity loss was already apparent by age approximately 40, declining roughly linearly.

Together with a sample-barcoded 5' primer, a J-beta primer mix was included in a second PCR lasting about 7 to 11 cycles. The yield of each sample was at least 2.5 million CDR3-containing paired-end reads. TCRdb re-called the 5' RACE reads through MiXCR, storing one row per CDR3 protein. This sample has some 700,000 distinct CDR3 sequences, with about 20% found just once. No fewer than 5.5 micrograms of total RNA were isolated from every sample. This clonotype was sampled from a man aged 65-85 years in good health. The chain recombines TRBV9 with TRBJ1-4; D is undetermined. The material sequenced was blood. The CDR3 sequence: CASSVGAGSGNEKLFF. The CDR3 region has the DNA TGTGCCAGCAGCGTAGGGGCGGGGTCCGGTAATGAAAAACTGTTTTTT. Drawing the rest from reference TRBV9 and TRBJ1-4, the complete variable domain is DSGVTQTPKHLITATGQRVTLRCSPRSGDLSVYWYQQSLDQGLQFLIQYYNGEERAKGNILERFSAQQFPDLHSELNLSSLELGDSALYFCASSVGAGSGNEKLFFGSGTQLSVL.